This TCR beta chain was found in a study of shared clonotypes between healthy human individuals. Replicate PCRs from sorted subsets contained roughly 200 ng DNA, which is around 30,000 T cell genomes. Here immunoSEQ multiplex PCR was the method, and the copy in TCRdb shows in-frame clones only, minus some. The data show about 2.4 million clones, more than 85% seen once. V lost 6 bases, J lost 4 bases, and 12 bases lay in between. The CDR3 runs to 14 residues. Germline V gene sequence: CDR1 LNHDA, CDR2 SQIVND (reference sequence). The count of this clone is one. This TCR was sampled from a man aged 18 to 29 in good health. Some clones in this sample may be carry-over from other donors' samples. Sequencing used naive CD4+ T cells from PBMCs. Subset meaning: CD45RA+ positively selected. V gene TRBV19 combines with J gene TRBJ2-2; D possibly corresponds to TRBD1 (6 bases). CDR3: CASSPNRVTGELFF. The CDR3 DNA follows: TGTGCCAGTAGCCCAAACAGGGTCACCGGGGAGCTGTTTTTT.